The T cell receptor (beta chain) described here comes from a study of T-cell reconstitution after alpha-beta-depleted transplantation in children (dated by TCRdb to 2016 to 2017). Study-level background: Using TCR repertoire profiling, the study followed T-cell immune reconstitution in a quantitative way in children after TCRalphabeta/CD19-depleted allogeneic hematopoietic cell transplantation. Results the study describes overall, beyond this receptor: About two months after transplant, the apparently early recovery of alphabetaT-cell counts reportedly depended on just several hundred clones that had expanded rapidly and came from non-depleted graft cells. Hyperexpanded clone frequencies declined over subsequent months; after one year, T-cell counts and TCRbeta diversity were mostly attributed to newly produced T cells. In some patients, the high TCRbeta diversity seen at day 60 was put down to recipient T cells and intrathymic progenitors that had survived conditioning.

Library preparation used PCR. The instrument given in TCRdb is Illumina HiSeq 2500. To normalize quantification of the TCRbeta repertoire, the TCR libraries were built with molecular barcoding that relied on unique molecular identifiers. TCRdb cleaned the public reads at Q25 with fastp, built clones with MiXCR and kept in-frame beta chains. Rows merge per CDR3 protein into single entries with the most common DNA and genes. The sample table shows under 20,000 distinct CDR3 sequences, and about 7.7% are seen once. Less than 40% of the sample lies in the top ten. The time point label of this sample denotes: day 60 (about 2 months) after transplantation. The treatment or condition label of this sample denotes: allogeneic hematopoietic cell transplantation with graft depleted of TCRalphabeta T cells and CD19 B cells. The children who served as transplant recipients had been given grafts of TCRalphabeta/CD19-depleted allogeneic hematopoietic cells.

The germline ends are 11 bases apart after V is trimmed by 2 bases and J by 1 base. CDR1 and CDR2 are read off the germline V gene as MDHEN and SYDVKM. The CDR3 goes from the cysteine to the phenylalanine over 15 residues. Of all the DNA, just the CDR3 is kept, 45 bases in frame from base 1. This clonotype was counted at least ten times. No antigen is known for it. Base qualities are not recorded, but no much larger clone differs from it by a single base. The chain uses TRBV28 and TRBJ1-1, with no confidently assigned D gene. The TCR was taken from a boy under two years old who had a stem cell transplant for Wiskott-Aldrich syndrome, so the T cells may come from the graft donor. Here the sequenced sample was PBMCs, mostly from graft donor cells, taken 60 days after TCRalphabeta/CD19-depleted stem cell transplant. The CDR3 amino acid sequence is: CASSLVVIRNTEAFF. The nucleotides are TGTGCCAGCAGTTTAGTGGTCATACGGAACACTGAAGCTTTCTTT.